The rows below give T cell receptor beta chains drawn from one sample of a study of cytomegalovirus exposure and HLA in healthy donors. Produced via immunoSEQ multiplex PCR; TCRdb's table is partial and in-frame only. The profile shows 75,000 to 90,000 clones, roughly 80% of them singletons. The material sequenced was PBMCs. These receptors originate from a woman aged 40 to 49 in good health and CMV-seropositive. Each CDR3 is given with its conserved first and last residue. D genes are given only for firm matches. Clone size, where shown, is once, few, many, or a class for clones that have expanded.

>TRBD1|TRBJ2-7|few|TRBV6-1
TGTGCCAGTTCGATGGACAGGTACGAGCAGTACTTC
CASSMDRYEQYF
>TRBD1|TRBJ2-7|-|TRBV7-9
TGTGCCAGCAGCTCCCTGGGACAGGCCTCCTACGAGCAGTACTTC
CASSSLGQASYEQYF
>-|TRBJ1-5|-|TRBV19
TGTGCCAGTAACACCATATCAGGAATTGGCAATCAGCCCCAGCATTTT
CASNTISGIGNQPQHF
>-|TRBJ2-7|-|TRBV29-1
TGCAGCGTTTCGGACTGGGAGCAGTACTTC
CSVSDWEQYF
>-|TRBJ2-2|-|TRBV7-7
TGTGCCAGCAGCTTAGGCGGCAGGGCCGGGGAGCTGTTTTTT
CASSLGGRAGELFF
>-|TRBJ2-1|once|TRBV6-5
TGTGCCAGTGGGGAGGGGGGGGGCTACAATGAGCAGTTCTTC
CASGEGGGYNEQFF
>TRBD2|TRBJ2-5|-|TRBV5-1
TGCGCCAGCAGCGGCGGAGATACTAGCGGGCGGGCGAGAACCCAGTACTTC
CASSGGDTSGRARTQYF
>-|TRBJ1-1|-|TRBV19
TGTGCCACACGTCAGGGGTGGTTCACTGAAGCTTTCTTT
CATRQGWFTEAFF
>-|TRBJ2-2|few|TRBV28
TGTGCCAGCAGTTTGGGGGACTTCTCGACCGGGGAGCTGTTTTTT
CASSLGDFSTGELFF
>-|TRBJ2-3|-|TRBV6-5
TGTGCCAGCAGTTATCGCAGGGGCGCAGATACGCAGTATTTT
CASSYRRGADTQYF
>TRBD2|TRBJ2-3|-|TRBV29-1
TGCAGCGTTGAAGGATTAGCGGGAGGGACAGATACGCAGTATTTT
CSVEGLAGGTDTQYF
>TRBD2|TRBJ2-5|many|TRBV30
TGTGCCTGGACTAGCGGGAGGCAAGAGACCCAGTACTTC
CAWTSGRQETQYF
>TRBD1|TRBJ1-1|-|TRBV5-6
TGTGCCAGCAGCGGGGACAGGGTTCTTGTTTACACTGAAGCTTTCTTT
CASSGDRVLVYTEAFF
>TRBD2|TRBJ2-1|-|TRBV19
TGTGCCAGTAGTATATCCCAAGGTCTAGCGGGAGTCAATGAGCAGTTCTTC
CASSISQGLAGVNEQFF
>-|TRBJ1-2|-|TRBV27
TGTGCCAGCAGTTGGGGAGGGTCTTATGGCTACACCTTC
CASSWGGSYGYTF
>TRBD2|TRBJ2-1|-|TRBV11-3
TGTGCCAGCAGCTTAGCTAGCGGGAGACTCTCCCACGGGAATGAGCAGTTCTTC
CASSLASGRLSHGNEQFF
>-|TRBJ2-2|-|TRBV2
TGTGCCAGCAGTGAGGTGGGAGGGAACACCGGGGAGCTGTTTTTT
CASSEVGGNTGELFF
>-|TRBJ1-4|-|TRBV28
TGTGCCAGCAGTCCGTCTAGCGGACAAAACGAAAAACTGTTTTTT
CASSPSSGQNEKLFF
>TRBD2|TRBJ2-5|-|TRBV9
TGTGCCAGCAGCGTAGAGGCCCTAGCGGGAGGGGAGACCCAGTACTTC
CASSVEALAGGETQYF
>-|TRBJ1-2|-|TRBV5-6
TGTGCCAGCAGCTTGTCGGGGTCTTACGAATACTATGGCTACACCTTC
CASSLSGSYEYYGYTF
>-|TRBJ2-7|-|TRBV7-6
TGTGCCAGCAGCCCCCTGGGTAGCGCCTACGAGCAGTACTTC
CASSPLGSAYEQYF
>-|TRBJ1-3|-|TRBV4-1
TGCGCCAGCAGCCAACGTACAGGGATGGCAAACACCATATATTTT
CASSQRTGMANTIYF
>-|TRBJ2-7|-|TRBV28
TGTGGTGCAGCAGGGGACTCCGGGACAGCCTCCTACGAGCAGTACTTC
CGAAGDSGTASYEQYF
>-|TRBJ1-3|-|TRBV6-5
TGTGCCAGCAGTCGGACAGCCTCTGGAAACACCATATATTTT
CASSRTASGNTIYF
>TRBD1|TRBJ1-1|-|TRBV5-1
TGCGCCAGCAGCTCACCCCGACAGGGAGTGGGCACTGAAGCTTTCTTT
CASSSPRQGVGTEAFF
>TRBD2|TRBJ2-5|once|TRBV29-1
TGCAGCGGGAAGGGACTACTTCAAGAGACCCAGTACTTC
CSGKGLLQETQYF
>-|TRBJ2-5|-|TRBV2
TGTGCCAGCAAAGGGGACAAAGGGACCCAGTACTTC
CASKGDKGTQYF
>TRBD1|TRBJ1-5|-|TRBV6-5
TGTGCCAGCAGTCCAGGACAGGGGATCAGTCAGCCCCAGCATTTT
CASSPGQGISQPQHF
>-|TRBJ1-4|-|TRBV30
TGTGCCTGGAGTGTACCGGTGGTGGGCAGTCCAGAAGAAAAACTGTTTTTT
CAWSVPVVGSPEEKLFF
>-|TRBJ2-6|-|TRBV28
TGTGCCAGCACCCTCGCCGGAACAGAGCTTGGGGCCAACGTCCTGACTTTC
CASTLAGTELGANVLTF
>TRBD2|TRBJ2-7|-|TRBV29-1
TGCAGCGTTGGGGGAGCGGGACGGACCTACGAGCAGTACTTC
CSVGGAGRTYEQYF
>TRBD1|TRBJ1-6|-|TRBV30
TGTGCCTGGAGGGTGGACAGGGGAAATTCCCCCCTCCACTTT
CAWRVDRGNSPLHF
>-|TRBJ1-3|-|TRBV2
TGTGCCAGCAGCGGCCGGGGTCGCTCTGGAAACACCATATATTTT
CASSGRGRSGNTIYF
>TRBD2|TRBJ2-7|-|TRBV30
TGTGCTCGGAGCGGGGGCTCCTACGAGCAGTACTTC
CARSGGSYEQYF
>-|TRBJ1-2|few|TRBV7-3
TGTGCCAGCAGCTTAACAGGGGATTTCGACGGCTACACCTTC
CASSLTGDFDGYTF
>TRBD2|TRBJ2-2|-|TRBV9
TGTGCCAGCAGCCATTCTAGCGGATCGAACACCGGGGAGCTGTTTTTT
CASSHSSGSNTGELFF
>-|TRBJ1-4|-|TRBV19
TGTGCCAGTAGTATAGGGGGCAGGGGAGTTCTCACTGGATATCCTAATGAAAAACTGTTTTTT
CASSIGGRGVLTGYPNEKLFF